The 12 T cell receptor beta chains below all came from one sample that was sequenced in a study of T-cell reconstitution after alpha-beta-depleted transplantation in children. Researchers prepared the TCRbeta library using unique molecular identifiers, the study reports. MiXCR was run by TCRdb on the PCR reads, yielding one entry per CDR3 protein. This sample has approximately 91,000 distinct CDR3 sequences, with roughly 8.8% found just once. The source material was PBMCs from the stem cell graft donor, sampled from the stem cell graft. These receptors were taken from a human donor who donated a stem cell graft to a child with congenital amegakaryocytic thrombocytopenia.

The V gene is TRBV28, the J gene TRBJ1-4; TRBD1 matches 7 bases. The CDR3 is 12 amino acids. Looked up from germline, CDR1 is MDHEN and CDR2 is SYDVKM. J was trimmed by 13 bases and V by 6 bases; bases with no gene match: 8. The CDR3 is CASSYTTGVLFF. CDR3 DNA: TGTGCCAGCAGCTACACAACAGGGGTACTGTTTTTT.

This clonotype has a count of ten or more. The chain recombines TRBV5-1 with TRBJ2-1; 9 bases fit TRBD1. V lost 5 bases to trimming and J lost 5 bases; unmatched junction nucleotides: 14. The CDR3 consists of 17 residues. CDR1 and CDR2 (germline): SGHRS, YFSETQ. The CDR3 here is CASSLSGGQGNNNEQFF. DNA of the CDR3: TGCGCCAGCAGTCTGTCTGGGGGACAGGGTAACAACAATGAGCAGTTCTTC.

The rearrangement joins TRBV20-1 to TRBJ1-1, with D unclear. This CDR3 contains 14 residues. The germline V gene encodes CDR1 DFQATT and CDR2 SNEGSKA (reference sequence). Trimming left V 1 base short and J 2 bases short, with 11 bases between. The CDR3 here is CSARVGAENTEAFF. The CDR3 DNA sequence: TGCAGTGCTAGAGTTGGAGCCGAAAACACTGAAGCTTTCTTT.

This clonotype was found many times. The gene calls are TRBV20-1 and TRBJ2-3; 13 bases agree with TRBD2. Germline-derived CDR1 and CDR2 are DFQATT and SNEGSKA (reference sequence). The CDR3 is 15 amino acids. The V segment lost 5 bases and the J segment 2 bases; nucleotides outside the gene matches: 4. DNA of the CDR3: TGCAGTGCTCCCGGGACTAGCGGGATCACAGATACGCAGTATTTT. This translates into CSAPGTSGITDTQYF.

J is TRBJ2-4 and V is TRBV10-1; tentative D call: TRBD1 (6 bases). Trimming took 7 bases from V and 0 from J, leaving 16 bases between them. Per the germline V gene, CDR1 is WNHNN and CDR2 is SYGVQD (reference sequence). The length of the CDR3 is 16 residues. The CDR3 sequence: CASKPTGTIAKNIQYF. The CDR3 DNA reads as TGCGCCAGCAAACCGACCGGGACAATAGCCAAAAACATTCAGTACTTC.

This clonotype was seen at least ten times. The chain links TRBV5-1 to TRBJ2-5; 13 nucleotides match TRBD2. This CDR3 spans 15 amino acids. CDR1 SGHRS and CDR2 YFSETQ come from the germline V gene. J lost 4 bases, V lost 4 bases, and 4 bases had no gene match. CDR3 nucleotide sequence: TGCGCCAGCAGCGTGGGACTAGCGGGGACAGAGACCCAGTACTTC. It specifies CASSVGLAGTETQYF.

In this sample, this clonotype turned up a few times. The chain links TRBV5-1 to TRBJ2-2; D might be TRBD1 (5 bases). The length of the CDR3 is 17 residues. V lost 3 bases and J 1 base, leaving 16 bases between the germline ends. Germline-derived CDR1 and CDR2 are SGHRS and YFSETQ. CDR3 protein: CASSSASGRENTGELFF. The CDR3 DNA is TGCGCCAGCAGCTCGGCGTCGGGCAGGGAGAACACCGGGGAGCTGTTTTTT.

There are many counts of this clonotype. The J gene is TRBJ2-3, the V gene TRBV7-9; 7 bases align to TRBD2. V gave up 2 bases and J gave up 6 bases; unmatched junction bases: 8. CDR1 and CDR2 from the germline V gene are SEHNR and FQNEAQ (reference sequence). CDR3 size: 15 residues. The CDR3 here is CASSLYRREGDTQYF. The CDR3 DNA is TGTGCCAGCAGCTTATATCGTAGGGAGGGGGATACGCAGTATTTT.

In this sample, this clonotype turned up many times. The chain links TRBV5-8 to TRBJ2-1; tentative D call: TRBD1 (5 bases). CDR1 and CDR2 from the germline V gene are SGHTS and YDEGEE. The V end was cut by 2 bases, the J end by 7 bases, with 13 bases between. This CDR3 comprises 14 residues. As DNA, the CDR3 is TGTGCCAGCAGCTTAGGGGTCAGTTGGAATGAGCAGTTCTTC. It translates to CASSLGVSWNEQFF.

This clonotype was seen ten or more times. J is TRBJ2-5 and V is TRBV10-2; D uncertain. The CDR3 length is 14 residues. V gave up 3 bases and J gave up 5 bases, with 13 bases separating them. CDR1 and CDR2 (germline): WSHSY, SAAADI. CDR3 nucleotide sequence: TGCGCCAGCAGTGATGTGAGTGAATGGGAGACCCAGTACTTC. Its translation is CASSDVSEWETQYF.

The CDR3 here is CASSDQNSYEQYV. The CDR3 DNA reads as TGTGCCAGCAGCGATCAGAACTCCTACGAGCAGTACGTC. The chain uses TRBV7-9 and TRBJ2-7, with D hard to call. The CDR3 has 13 amino acids. Germline lookup yields CDR1 SEHNR and CDR2 FQNEAQ (reference sequence). V lost 5 bases to trimming and J lost 0 bases, with 8 bases between them.

This clonotype appeared many times. The chain uses TRBV12-3 or TRBV12-4 and TRBJ1-2; D remains ambiguous. This CDR3 is built from 15 residues. V was shortened by 5 bases and J by 1 base, with 14 bases between the two germline ends. CDR3 sequence (DNA): TGTGCCAGCAGTCCTCTCGGGAGAGATAACTATGGCTACACCTTC. Translation: CASSPLGRDNYGYTF.